Described below is a single T cell receptor beta chain sequence and its context. Per the study methods: Quantification of nucleated cells was approximated via reference gene primer amplification. Sequencing was performed with immunoSEQ multiplex PCR; in TCRdb, only in-frame clones are kept and a portion is missing. D and trimming come from the DNA, and the V and J calls and clone size come from that table. The data hold roughly 88,000 clones, with 65% to 90% observed a single time. These data originate in a study of blood T cell repertoires in COVID-19. Study information: Samples taken during acute and convalescent COVID-19 were collected in the United States, Italy and Spain. Nucleic acid was either cDNA or gDNA, and it came from T cells, B-cell-depleted T cells, or PBMCs.

The V segment lost 5 bases and the J segment 4 bases; nucleotides outside the gene matches: 7. In germline, CDR1 is MDHEN, CDR2 SYDVKM. The CDR3 covers 14 residues. The chain recombines TRBV28 with TRBJ1-1, with TRBD1 matching over 7 bases. Sequenced input: peripheral blood. The TCR comes from a woman older than 75 with active or convalescent COVID-19. The chain's CDR3 is CASSHPTGTTEAFF. In DNA form, the CDR3 reads TGTGCCAGCAGTCACCCGACAGGGACCACTGAAGCTTTCTTT.